The present T cell receptor beta chain was sequenced within a study of T cell responses to AZD1222 COVID-19 vaccine. Comments on this clone: Its antigen is not identified.

This CDR3 comprises 15 residues. Germline values: CDR1 SGHTA, CDR2 FQGTGA. Losses at the gene ends were 7 bases for V and 2 bases for J; bases not matched to a gene: 7. Findings and limits, study-wide: At 160-218 and 743-854, vaccine-associated CD4 TCRs were dominant, and they spanned spike. Receipt of two AZD1222 doses was followed by a rise in Spike-specific TCR breadth and depth.

The repertoire was sequenced with immunoSEQ multiplex PCR; TCRdb's copy has only in-frame clones and lacks some. Of some 130,000 clones listed, 90% to 95% were seen once; the top ten hold over 2.5%. The genes are TRBV7-3 and TRBJ2-1; 8 nucleotides align to TRBD2. The TCR was taken from an adult in good health. Material: peripheral blood, obtained on day 0 of AZD1222 vaccination. The CDR3 DNA is TGTGCCAGCACCATTAGCGGGGCCCCCTACAATGAGCAGTTCTTC. Its protein is CASTISGAPYNEQFF. The whole variable domain, filled in from reference TRBV7-3 and TRBJ2-1, reads GAGVSQTPSNKVTEKGKYVELRCDPISGHTALYWYRQSLGQGPEFLIYFQGTGAADDSGLPNDRFFAVRPEGSVSTLKIQRTERGDSAVYLCASTISGAPYNEQFFGPGTRLTVL.